This TCR beta chain was sequenced in a study of cytomegalovirus exposure and HLA in healthy donors. As for the study in general: Some 87 million unique TCRs from HLA-typed donors were held in an early release of data.

Comment on this clone: Its antigen is as yet unknown.

Both 60 Vbeta primers and 13 Jbeta primers went into the PCR. Generated by immunoSEQ multiplex PCR, the TCRdb table keeps only in-frame clones and is missing some. Of 200,000 to 250,000 clones listed, about 80% are singletons. Study-wide results and caveats: Among the CMV-associated chains, a few were confirmed in vitro as specific for CMV antigens. In an earlier analysis, in 540 or so donors, most V segments appeared productive either ~87% or ~30% of the time.

The clonotype comes from a woman aged 40 to 49 in good health and CMV-seropositive. The specimen was PBMCs.

The DNA of the CDR3 is TGTGCCAGCAGCCCTCGACTAGCGGGATTCAAGGAGCAGTATTTT. It is translated as CASSPRLAGFKEQYF. The rearrangement joins TRBV13 to TRBJ2-3, with 11 bases lining up with TRBD2. Looked up from germline, CDR1 is PRHDT and CDR2 is FYEKMQ (reference sequence). The CDR3 has 15 residues. Trimming took 5 bases from V and 11 from J; bases not matched to a gene: 12.